Below, 13 T cell receptor beta chains from the same sample are listed, as sequenced in a study of long-term antiretroviral therapy in people with HIV. At the survey level, the v3.0 immunoSEQ assay was run. TCRdb keeps only in-frame clones here, not all; method: immunoSEQ multiplex PCR. This sample has about 22,000 clones, with more than 75% found just once. The sequenced sample was unsorted PBMCs, obtained 1.8 years before starting antiretroviral therapy. Receptor source: a woman in her 30s with HIV.

The chain recombines TRBV29-1 with TRBJ1-1; 7 nucleotides agree with TRBD1. Germline CDR1 reads SQVTM; CDR2 reads ANQGSEA. Trimming took 7 bases from V and 2 from J; bases not matched to a gene: 7. The CDR3 covers 13 residues. CDR3 protein: CSGGQEINTEAFF. The CDR3 nucleotides are TGCAGCGGAGGACAGGAGATTAACACTGAAGCTTTCTTT.

The chain uses TRBV7-2 and TRBJ1-1; the D gene is possibly TRBD1 (5 bases). This CDR3 comprises 16 residues. Germline lookup yields CDR1 SGHTA and CDR2 FQGNSA. Between the trimmed V and J ends, which lost 1 base and 1 base, there was a span of 13 bases. CDR3 sequence: CASSLDPTGRNTEAFF. The DNA of the CDR3 is TGTGCCAGCAGCTTAGACCCCACAGGTAGGAACACTGAAGCTTTCTTT.

The gene calls are TRBV9 and TRBJ2-1; D gene uncertain. Trimming took 0 bases from V and 0 from J, leaving 10 bases between them. This CDR3 contains 16 residues. Germline V gene sequence: CDR1 SGDLS, CDR2 YYNGEE. The CDR3 loop reads CASSVVPAGSYNEQFF. CDR3 DNA: TGTGCCAGCAGCGTAGTACCGGCCGGCTCCTACAATGAGCAGTTCTTC.

Written as DNA, the CDR3 is TGTGCCAGCAGTGCCAACACGCCCGGGTCACCCCTCCACTTT. The encoded protein is CASSANTPGSPLHF. The chain is built from TRBV6-1 and TRBJ1-6, with D unclear. Germline lookup yields CDR1 MNHNS and CDR2 SASEGT. The CDR3 totals 14 residues. Trimming stripped 4 bases from V and 10 bases from J, with 14 bases between.

The chain couples TRBV11-2 to TRBJ2-3; D is unresolved. The germline CDR1 and CDR2 sequences are SGHAT and FQNNGV. V was shortened by 5 bases and J by 6 bases, with 12 bases between the two germline ends. CDR3 size: 13 residues. The CDR3 sequence is CASSPGPSDTQYF. The CDR3 region has the DNA TGTGCCAGCAGCCCTGGTCCCAGCGATACGCAGTATTTT.

This clone was counted only a few times. This rearrangement joins TRBV5-6 to TRBJ1-1; 7 nucleotides match TRBD1. V dropped 1 base and J dropped 6; count of bases not matched to a gene: 6. The germline V gene has CDR1 SGHDT and CDR2 YYEEEE. The CDR3 extends over 14 amino acids. CDR3 protein: CASSLLTGISEAFF. Here the CDR3 DNA reads TGTGCCAGCAGCTTGTTGACAGGGATCTCTGAAGCTTTCTTT.

This chain connects TRBV4-1 to TRBJ2-3; 13 positions agree with TRBD2. There are 17 residues in the CDR3. Germline CDR1 is MGHRA and CDR2 is YSYEKL. The V and J ends lost 1 base and 3 bases, in that order; junction bases with no gene match: 4. The CDR3 region has the DNA TGCGCCAGCAGCCAAGGTACTAGCGGGGGGGCAACAGATACGCAGTATTTT. Translation: CASSQGTSGGATDTQYF.

The chain couples TRBV9 to TRBJ2-1, with 10 nucleotides matching TRBD2. Germline-derived CDR1 and CDR2 are SGDLS and YYNGEE. CDR3 length: 15 amino acids. Trimming cost V 6 bases and J 3 bases; bases outside gene matches: 6. The CDR3 loop is CASTPSGGVYNEQFF. As DNA, the CDR3 is TGTGCCAGCACCCCAAGCGGGGGGGTCTACAATGAGCAGTTCTTC.

V and J are TRBV9 and TRBJ2-1; 10 bases map to TRBD1. Germline CDR1 SGDLS, CDR2 YYNGEE. V lost 0 bases, J lost 7 bases, and 4 bases stayed unmatched. The CDR3 loop spans 15 amino acids. CDR3 amino acids: CASSVGQGAWNEQFF. Written as DNA, the CDR3 is TGTGCCAGCAGCGTAGGACAGGGGGCATGGAATGAGCAGTTCTTC.

CDR3 amino acids: CASSKNYGYTF. CDR3 DNA: TGTGCCAGCAGCAAAAACTATGGCTACACCTTC. The chain carries TRBV7-9 and TRBJ1-2; D is undetermined. The CDR3 has 11 residues. In germline, CDR1 is SEHNR, CDR2 FQNEAQ (reference sequence). The V gene lost 5 bases and the J gene lost 2 bases, with 3 bases spanning the gap.

The V call is TRBV6-4, the J call TRBJ2-3; 12 bases map to TRBD2. The CDR3 runs to 19 residues. Looked up from germline, CDR1 is MRHNA and CDR2 is SNTAGT. V was pared by 9 bases and J by 2 bases, with 18 bases of the junction left unmatched. The CDR3 bases are TGTGCCAGTCCGCTAGCGGGGGGGGCAACCCGACCCCTCACAGATACGCAGTATTTT. Protein product: CASPLAGGATRPLTDTQYF.

This rearrangement joins TRBV1 to TRBJ2-7; TRBD2 was called by the table and not checked on the DNA. TRBV1 is given as a pseudogene. There are 18 residues in the CDR3. The CDR3 region has the DNA TGCACCAGCAGCCAATTTGGGACTAGCGGGGTCAGCTCCTACGAGCAGTACGTC. It yields the protein CTSSQFGTSGVSSYEQYV.

The V gene is TRBV7-8, the J gene TRBJ1-1, with D perhaps TRBD1 (5 bases). Germline V gene sequence: CDR1 SGHVS, CDR2 FQNEAQ. The CDR3 covers 15 residues. Between the trimmed V and J ends, which lost 4 bases and 8 bases, there was a span of 20 bases. CDR3 residues: CASSYEIGEILEAFF. CDR3 nucleotide sequence: TGTGCCAGCAGCTACGAAATAGGGGAAATACTCGAAGCTTTCTTT.